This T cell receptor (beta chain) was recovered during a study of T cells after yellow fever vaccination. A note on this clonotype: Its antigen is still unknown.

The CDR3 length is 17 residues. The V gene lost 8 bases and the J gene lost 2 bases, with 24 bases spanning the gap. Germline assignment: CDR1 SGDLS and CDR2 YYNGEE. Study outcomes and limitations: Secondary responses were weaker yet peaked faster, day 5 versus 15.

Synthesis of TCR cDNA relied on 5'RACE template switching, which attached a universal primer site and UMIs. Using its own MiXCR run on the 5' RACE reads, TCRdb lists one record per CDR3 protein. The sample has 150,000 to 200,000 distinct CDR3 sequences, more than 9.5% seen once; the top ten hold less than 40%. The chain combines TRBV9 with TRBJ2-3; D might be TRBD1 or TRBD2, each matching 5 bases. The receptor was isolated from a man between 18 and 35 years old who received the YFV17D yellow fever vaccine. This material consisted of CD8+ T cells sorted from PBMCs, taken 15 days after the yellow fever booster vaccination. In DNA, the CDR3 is TGTGCCAGGAGGGGTCTAGCTCTCAACGCGCTCACAGATACGCAGTATTTT. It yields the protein CARRGLALNALTDTQYF.